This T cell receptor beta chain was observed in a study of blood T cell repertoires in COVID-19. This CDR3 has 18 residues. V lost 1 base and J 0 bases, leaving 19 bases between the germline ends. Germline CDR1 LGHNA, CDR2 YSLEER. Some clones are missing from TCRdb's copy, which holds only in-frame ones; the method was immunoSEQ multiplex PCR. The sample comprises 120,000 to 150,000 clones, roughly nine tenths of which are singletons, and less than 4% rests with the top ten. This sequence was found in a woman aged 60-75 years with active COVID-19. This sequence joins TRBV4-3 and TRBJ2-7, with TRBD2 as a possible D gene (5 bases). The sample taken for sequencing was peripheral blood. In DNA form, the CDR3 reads TGCGCCAGCAGCCAAGGGTTAAGATCCTCGGGGAGCTCCTACGAGCAGTACTTC. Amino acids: CASSQGLRSSGSSYEQYF.